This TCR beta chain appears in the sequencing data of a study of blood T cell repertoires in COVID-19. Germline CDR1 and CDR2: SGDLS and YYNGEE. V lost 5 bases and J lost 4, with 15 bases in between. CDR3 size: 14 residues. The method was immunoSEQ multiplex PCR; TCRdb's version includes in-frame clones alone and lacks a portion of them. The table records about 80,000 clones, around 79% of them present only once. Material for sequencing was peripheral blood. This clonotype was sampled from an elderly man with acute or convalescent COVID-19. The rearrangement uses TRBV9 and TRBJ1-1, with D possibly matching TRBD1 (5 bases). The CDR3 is CASSYINGGTEAFF. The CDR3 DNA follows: TGTGCCAGCAGTTACATTAACGGGGGCACTGAAGCTTTCTTT.